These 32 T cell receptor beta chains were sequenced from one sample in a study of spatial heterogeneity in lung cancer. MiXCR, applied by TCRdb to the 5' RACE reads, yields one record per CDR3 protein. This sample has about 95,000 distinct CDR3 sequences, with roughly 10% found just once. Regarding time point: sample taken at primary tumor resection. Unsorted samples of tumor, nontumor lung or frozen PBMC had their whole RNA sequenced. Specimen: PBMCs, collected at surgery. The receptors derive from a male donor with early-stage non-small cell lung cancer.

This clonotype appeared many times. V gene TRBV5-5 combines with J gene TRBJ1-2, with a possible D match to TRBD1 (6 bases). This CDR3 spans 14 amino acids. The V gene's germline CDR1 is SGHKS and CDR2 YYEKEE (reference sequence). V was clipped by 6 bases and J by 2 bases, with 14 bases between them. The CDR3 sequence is CASTLRGSNYGYTF. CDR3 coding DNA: TGTGCCAGCACCCTCAGGGGATCGAACTATGGCTACACCTTC.

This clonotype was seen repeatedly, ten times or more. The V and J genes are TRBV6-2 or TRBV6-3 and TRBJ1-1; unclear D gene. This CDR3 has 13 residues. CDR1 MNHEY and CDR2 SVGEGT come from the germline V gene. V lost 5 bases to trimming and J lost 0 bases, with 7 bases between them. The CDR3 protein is CASSRQLNTEAFF. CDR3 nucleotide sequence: TGTGCCAGCAGTAGACAATTGAACACTGAAGCTTTCTTT.

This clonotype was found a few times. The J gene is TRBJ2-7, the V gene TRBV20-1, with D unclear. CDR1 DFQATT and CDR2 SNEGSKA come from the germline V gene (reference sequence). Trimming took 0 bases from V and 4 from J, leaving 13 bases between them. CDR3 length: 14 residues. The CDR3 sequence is CSARDPSRGYEQYF. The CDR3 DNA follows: TGCAGTGCTAGAGACCCCTCTCGTGGATACGAGCAGTACTTC.

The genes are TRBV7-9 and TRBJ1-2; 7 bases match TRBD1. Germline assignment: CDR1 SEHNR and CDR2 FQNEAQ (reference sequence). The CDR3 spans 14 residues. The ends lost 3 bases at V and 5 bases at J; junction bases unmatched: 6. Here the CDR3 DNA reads TGTGCCAGCAGCTTTGGACAGGACTGGTATGGCTACACCTTC. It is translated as CASSFGQDWYGYTF.

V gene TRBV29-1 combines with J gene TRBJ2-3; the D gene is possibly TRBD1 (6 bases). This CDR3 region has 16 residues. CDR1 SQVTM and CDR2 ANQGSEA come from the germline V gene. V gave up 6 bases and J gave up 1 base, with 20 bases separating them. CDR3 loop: CSVAPLGAARTDTQYF. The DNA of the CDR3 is TGCAGCGTCGCGCCGCTGGGGGCAGCCCGCACAGATACGCAGTATTTT.

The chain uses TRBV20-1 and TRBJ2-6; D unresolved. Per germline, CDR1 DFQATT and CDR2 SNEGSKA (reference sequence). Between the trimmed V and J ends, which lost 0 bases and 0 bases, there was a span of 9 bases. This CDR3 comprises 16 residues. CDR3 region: CSARDQTASGANVLTF. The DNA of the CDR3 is TGCAGTGCTAGAGATCAGACCGCCTCTGGGGCCAACGTCCTGACTTTC.

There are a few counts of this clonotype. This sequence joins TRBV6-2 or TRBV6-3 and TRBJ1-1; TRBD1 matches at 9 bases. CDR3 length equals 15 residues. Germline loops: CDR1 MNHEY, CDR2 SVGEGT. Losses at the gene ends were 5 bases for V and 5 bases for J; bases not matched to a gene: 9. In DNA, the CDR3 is TGTGCCAGCAGTCACGGGGACAGGGAGGGAACTGAAGCTTTCTTT. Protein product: CASSHGDREGTEAFF.

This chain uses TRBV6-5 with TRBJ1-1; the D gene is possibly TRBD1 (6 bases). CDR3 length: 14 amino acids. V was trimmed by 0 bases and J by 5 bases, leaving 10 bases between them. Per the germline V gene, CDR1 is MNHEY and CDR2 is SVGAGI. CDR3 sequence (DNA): TGTGCCAGCAGTTACTCTCAGGGGAGGACTGAAGCTTTCTTT. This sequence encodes CASSYSQGRTEAFF.

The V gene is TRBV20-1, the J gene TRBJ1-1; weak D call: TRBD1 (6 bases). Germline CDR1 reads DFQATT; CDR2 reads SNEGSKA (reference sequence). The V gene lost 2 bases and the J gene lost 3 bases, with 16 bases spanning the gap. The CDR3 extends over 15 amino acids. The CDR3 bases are TGCAGTGCTAGACCCCGGGGGGGGCATCACACTGAAGCTTTCTTT. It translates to CSARPRGGHHTEAFF.

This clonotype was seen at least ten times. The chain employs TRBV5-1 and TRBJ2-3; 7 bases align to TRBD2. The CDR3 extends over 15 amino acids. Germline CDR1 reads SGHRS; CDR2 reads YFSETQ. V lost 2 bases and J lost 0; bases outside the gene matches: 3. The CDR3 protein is CASSFNSGSTDTQYF. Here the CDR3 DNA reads TGCGCCAGCAGCTTCAATAGCGGGAGCACAGATACGCAGTATTTT.

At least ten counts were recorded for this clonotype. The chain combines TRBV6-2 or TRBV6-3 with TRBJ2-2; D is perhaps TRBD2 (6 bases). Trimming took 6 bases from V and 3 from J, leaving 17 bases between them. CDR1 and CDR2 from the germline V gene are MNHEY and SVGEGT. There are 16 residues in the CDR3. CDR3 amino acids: CASSTQSSVDTGELFF. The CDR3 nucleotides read TGTGCCAGCAGCACCCAGTCTAGCGTTGACACCGGGGAGCTGTTTTTT.

The CDR3 DNA reads as TGTGCCAGCAGTTCCCTGACAGGGTGGAGTGGCTACACCTTC. Amino acid sequence: CASSSLTGWSGYTF. The chain has TRBV12-3 or TRBV12-4 and TRBJ1-2; TRBD1 aligns across 7 bases. The CDR3 covers 14 residues. Trimming cost V 4 bases and J 7 bases; bases outside gene matches: 9.

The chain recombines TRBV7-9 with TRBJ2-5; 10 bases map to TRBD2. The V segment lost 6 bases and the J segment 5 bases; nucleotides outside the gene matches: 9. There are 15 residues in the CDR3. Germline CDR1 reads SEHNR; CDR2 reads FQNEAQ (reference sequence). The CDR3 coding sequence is TGTGCCAGCAGTCAGAGAGGGACTAGCGAGGAGACCCAGTACTTC. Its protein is CASSQRGTSEETQYF.

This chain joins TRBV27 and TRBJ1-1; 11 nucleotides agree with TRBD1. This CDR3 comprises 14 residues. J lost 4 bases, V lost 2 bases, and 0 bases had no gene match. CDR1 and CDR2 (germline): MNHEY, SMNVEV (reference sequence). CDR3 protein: CASSLGTGGTEAFF. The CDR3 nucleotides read TGTGCCAGCAGTTTAGGGACAGGGGGCACTGAAGCTTTCTTT.

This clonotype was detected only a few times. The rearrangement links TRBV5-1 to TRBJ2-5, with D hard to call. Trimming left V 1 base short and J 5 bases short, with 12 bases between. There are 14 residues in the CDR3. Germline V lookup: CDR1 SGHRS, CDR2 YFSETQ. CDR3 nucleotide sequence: TGCGCCAGCAGCTTGACTCCGGGCTCGGAGACCCAGTACTTC. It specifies CASSLTPGSETQYF.

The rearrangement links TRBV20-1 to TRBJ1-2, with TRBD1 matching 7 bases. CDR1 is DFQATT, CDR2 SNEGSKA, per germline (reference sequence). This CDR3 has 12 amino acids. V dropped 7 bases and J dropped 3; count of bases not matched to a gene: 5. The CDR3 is CSVNRGYYGYTF. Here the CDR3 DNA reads TGCAGTGTGAACAGGGGATACTATGGCTACACCTTC.

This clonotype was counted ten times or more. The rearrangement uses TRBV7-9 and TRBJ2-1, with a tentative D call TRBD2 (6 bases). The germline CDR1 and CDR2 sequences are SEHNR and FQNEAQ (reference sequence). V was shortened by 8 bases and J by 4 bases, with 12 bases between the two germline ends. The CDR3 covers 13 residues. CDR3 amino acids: CASVLADYNEQFF. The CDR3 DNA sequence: TGTGCCAGCGTACTAGCCGATTACAATGAGCAGTTCTTC.

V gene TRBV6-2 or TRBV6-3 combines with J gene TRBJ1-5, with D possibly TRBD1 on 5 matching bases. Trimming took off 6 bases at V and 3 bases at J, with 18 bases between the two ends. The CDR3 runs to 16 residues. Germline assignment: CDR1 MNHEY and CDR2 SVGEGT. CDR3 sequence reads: CASSRGFQGNNQPQHF. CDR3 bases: TGTGCCAGCAGCCGTGGATTTCAGGGAAACAATCAGCCCCAGCATTTT.

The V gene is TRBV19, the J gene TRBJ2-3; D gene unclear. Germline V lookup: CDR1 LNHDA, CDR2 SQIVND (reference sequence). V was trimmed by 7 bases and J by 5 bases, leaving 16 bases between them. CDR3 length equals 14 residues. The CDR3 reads CASKAGRLRDTQYF. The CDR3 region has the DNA TGTGCCAGTAAGGCAGGCCGACTGAGAGATACGCAGTATTTT.

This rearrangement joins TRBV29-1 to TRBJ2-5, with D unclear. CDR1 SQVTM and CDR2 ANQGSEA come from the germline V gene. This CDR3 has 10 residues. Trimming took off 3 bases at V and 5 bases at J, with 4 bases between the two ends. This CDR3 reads CSVDGETQYF. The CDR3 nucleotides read TGCAGCGTTGATGGGGAGACCCAGTACTTC.

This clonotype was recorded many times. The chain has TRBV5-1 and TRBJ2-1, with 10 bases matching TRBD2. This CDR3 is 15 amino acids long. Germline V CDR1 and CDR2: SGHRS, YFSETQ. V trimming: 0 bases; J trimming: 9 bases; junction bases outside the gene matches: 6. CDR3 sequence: CASSLGSGRALEQFF. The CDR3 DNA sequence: TGCGCCAGCAGCTTGGGGAGCGGGAGGGCCCTTGAGCAGTTCTTC.

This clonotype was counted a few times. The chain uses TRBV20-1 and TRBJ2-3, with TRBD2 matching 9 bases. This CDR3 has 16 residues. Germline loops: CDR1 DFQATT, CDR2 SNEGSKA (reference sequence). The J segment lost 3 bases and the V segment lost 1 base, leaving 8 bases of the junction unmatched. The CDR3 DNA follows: TGCAGTGCTAGAGCCCCTGGCGGGGGGGCTACAGATACGCAGTATTTT. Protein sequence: CSARAPGGGATDTQYF.

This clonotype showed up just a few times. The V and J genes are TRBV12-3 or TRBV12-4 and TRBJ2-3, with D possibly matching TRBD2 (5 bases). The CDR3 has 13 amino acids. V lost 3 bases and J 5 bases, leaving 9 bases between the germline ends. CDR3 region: CASSFEREDTQYF. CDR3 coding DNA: TGTGCCAGCAGTTTTGAGAGGGAAGATACGCAGTATTTT.

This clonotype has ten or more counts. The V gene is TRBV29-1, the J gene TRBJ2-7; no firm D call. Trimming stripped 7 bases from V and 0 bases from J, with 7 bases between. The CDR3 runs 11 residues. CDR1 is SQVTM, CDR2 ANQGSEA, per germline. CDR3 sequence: CSGRSSYEQYF. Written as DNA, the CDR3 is TGCAGCGGGAGAAGCTCCTACGAGCAGTACTTC.

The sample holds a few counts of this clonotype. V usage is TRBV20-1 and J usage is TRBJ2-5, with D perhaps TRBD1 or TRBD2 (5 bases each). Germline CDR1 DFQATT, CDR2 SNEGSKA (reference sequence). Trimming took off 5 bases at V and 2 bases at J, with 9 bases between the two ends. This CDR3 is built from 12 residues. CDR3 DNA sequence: TGCAGTGCTCGGGACCATCAAGAGACCCAGTACTTC. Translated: CSARDHQETQYF.

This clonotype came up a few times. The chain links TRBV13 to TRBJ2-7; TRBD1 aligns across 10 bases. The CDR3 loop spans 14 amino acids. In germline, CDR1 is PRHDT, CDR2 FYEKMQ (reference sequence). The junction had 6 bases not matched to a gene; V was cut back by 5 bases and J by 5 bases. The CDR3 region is CASSTRDRGNEQYF. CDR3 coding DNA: TGTGCCAGCAGCACCCGGGACAGGGGAAACGAGCAGTACTTC.

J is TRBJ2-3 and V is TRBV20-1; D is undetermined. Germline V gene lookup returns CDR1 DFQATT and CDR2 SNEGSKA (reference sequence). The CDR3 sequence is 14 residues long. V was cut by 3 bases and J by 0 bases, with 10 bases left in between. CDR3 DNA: TGCAGTGCTAGTGGCGACCCTAGCACAGATACGCAGTATTTT. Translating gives CSASGDPSTDTQYF.

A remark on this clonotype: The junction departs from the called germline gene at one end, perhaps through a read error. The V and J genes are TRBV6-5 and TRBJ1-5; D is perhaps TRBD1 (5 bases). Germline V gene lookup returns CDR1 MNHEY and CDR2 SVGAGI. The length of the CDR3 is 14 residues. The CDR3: CANSAGGGNQPQHF. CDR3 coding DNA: TGTGCCAACAGTGCCGGAGGGGGCAATCAGCCCCAGCATTTT.

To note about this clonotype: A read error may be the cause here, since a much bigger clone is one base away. The CDR3 coding sequence is TGTGCCAACCGAGTGGTGACAGCTAACTATGGCTACACCTTC. Amino acids: CANRVVTANYGYTF. The rearrangement links TRBV2 to TRBJ1-2; tentatively, D is TRBD1 (5 bases). CDR1 is SNHLY and CDR2 is FYNNEI in the germline V gene. The V and J ends lost 10 bases and 0 bases respectively, with 15 bases between them. The CDR3 is 14 residues long.

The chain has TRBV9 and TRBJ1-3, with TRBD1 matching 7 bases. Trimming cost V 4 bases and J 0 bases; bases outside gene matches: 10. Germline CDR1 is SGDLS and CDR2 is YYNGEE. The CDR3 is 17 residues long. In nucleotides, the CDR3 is TGTGCCAGCAGCCCAATGGGGACAGTCCCCTCTGGAAACACCATATATTTT. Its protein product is CASSPMGTVPSGNTIYF.

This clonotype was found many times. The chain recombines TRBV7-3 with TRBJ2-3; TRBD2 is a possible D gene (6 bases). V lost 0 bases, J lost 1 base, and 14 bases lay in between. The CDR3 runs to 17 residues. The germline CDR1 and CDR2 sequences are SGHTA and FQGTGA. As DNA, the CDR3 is TGTGCCAGCAGCTTAACGGGCACGGGAGCCGGCACAGATACGCAGTATTTT. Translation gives CASSLTGTGAGTDTQYF. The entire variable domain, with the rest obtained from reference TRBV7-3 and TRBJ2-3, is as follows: GAGVSQTPSNKVTEKGKYVELRCDPISGHTALYWYRQSLGQGPEFLIYFQGTGAADDSGLPNDRFFAVRPEGSVSTLKIQRTERGDSAVYLCASSLTGTGAGTDTQYFGPGTRLTVL.

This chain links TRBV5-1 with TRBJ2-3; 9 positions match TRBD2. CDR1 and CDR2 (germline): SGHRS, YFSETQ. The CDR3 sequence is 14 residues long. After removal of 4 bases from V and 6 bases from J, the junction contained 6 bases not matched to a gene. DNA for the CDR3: TGCGCCAGCAGCACCGGGACTAGCAGTGATACGCAGTATTTT. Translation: CASSTGTSSDTQYF. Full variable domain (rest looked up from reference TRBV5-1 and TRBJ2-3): KAGVTQTPRYLIKTRGQQVTLSCSPISGHRSVSWYQQTPGQGLQFLFEYFSETQRNKGNFPGRFSGRQFSNSRSEMNVSTLELGDSALYLCASSTGTSSDTQYFGPGTRLTVL.